This paragraph reports one T cell receptor (beta chain). Antigen specificity is unknown. This CDR3 is built from 12 residues. The V gene's germline CDR1 is SGHTA and CDR2 FQGTGA. The germline V and J ends were trimmed by 7 bases and 6 bases, with 12 bases remaining between them. The sample originates from a study of OX40 agonist ivuxolimab in advanced cancers. Study-wide context: Clinicians treated patients with ivuxolimab, an agonistic anti-OX40 (CD134) antibody. Study-wide results and limits: At 0.1 to 3.0 mg/kg, clonal expansion of CD4+ and CD8+ blood T cells had occurred by week 6.

Sequencing used immunoSEQ multiplex PCR; TCRdb keeps in-frame clones, though not all of them. Of fewer than 100,000 clones listed, about nine tenths are singletons. This clonotype was sampled from an adult with an advanced solid tumor such as melanoma, head and neck, liver or kidney cancer. The input for sequencing was CD4+ or CD8+ T cells sorted from blood, taken in a trial of the OX40 agonist ivuxolimab. The rearrangement joins TRBV7-3 to TRBJ1-2; D unclear. The CDR3 nucleotides are TGTGCCAGCATCAACTCCGATGATGGCTACACCTTC. Translated: CASINSDDGYTF.